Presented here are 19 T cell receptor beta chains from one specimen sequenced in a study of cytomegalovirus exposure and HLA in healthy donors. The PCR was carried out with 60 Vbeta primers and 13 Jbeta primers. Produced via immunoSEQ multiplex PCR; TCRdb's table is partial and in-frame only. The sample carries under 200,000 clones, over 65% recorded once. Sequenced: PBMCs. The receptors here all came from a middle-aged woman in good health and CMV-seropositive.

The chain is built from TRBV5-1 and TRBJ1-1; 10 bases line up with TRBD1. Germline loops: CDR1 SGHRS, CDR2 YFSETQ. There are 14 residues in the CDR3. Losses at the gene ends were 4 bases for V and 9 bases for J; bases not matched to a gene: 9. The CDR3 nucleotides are TGCGCCAGCAGCGCCGGGACAGGGGATCGACAAGCTTTCTTT. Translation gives CASSAGTGDRQAFF.

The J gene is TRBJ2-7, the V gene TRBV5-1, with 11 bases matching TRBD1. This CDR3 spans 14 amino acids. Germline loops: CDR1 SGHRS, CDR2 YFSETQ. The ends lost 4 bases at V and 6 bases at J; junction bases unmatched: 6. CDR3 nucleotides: TGCGCCAGCAGCCCCCGGGACAGGGGGGGCGAGCAGTACTTC. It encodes CASSPRDRGGEQYF.

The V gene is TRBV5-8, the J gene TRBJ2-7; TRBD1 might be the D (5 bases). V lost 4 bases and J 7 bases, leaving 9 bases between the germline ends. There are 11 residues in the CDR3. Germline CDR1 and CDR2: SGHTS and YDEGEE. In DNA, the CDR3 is TGTGCCAGCAGCCGGAAGGGGGAGCAGTACTTC. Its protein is CASSRKGEQYF.

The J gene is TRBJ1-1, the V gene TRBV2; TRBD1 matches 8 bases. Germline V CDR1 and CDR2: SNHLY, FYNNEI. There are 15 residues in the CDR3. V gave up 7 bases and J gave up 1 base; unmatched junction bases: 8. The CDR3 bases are TGTGCCAGCACAGGGGGCCTTCTAGAGAACACTGAAGCTTTCTTT. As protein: CASTGGLLENTEAFF.

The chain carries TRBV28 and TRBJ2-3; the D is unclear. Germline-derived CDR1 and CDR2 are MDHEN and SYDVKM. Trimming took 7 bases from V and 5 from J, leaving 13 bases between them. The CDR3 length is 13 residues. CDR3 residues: CASTGQPVDTQYF. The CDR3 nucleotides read TGTGCCAGCACTGGGCAACCCGTAGATACGCAGTATTTT.

The CDR3 spells CASSPLVATDNQPQHF. The CDR3, as DNA: TGTGCCAGCTCACCATTAGTAGCGACGGACAATCAGCCCCAGCATTTT. This chain connects TRBV18 to TRBJ1-5; D not certain. CDR3 length equals 16 residues. Germline V gene sequence: CDR1 KGHSH, CDR2 LQKENI. The V end lost 2 bases, the J end lost 3 bases, and 14 bases lay between the germline ends.

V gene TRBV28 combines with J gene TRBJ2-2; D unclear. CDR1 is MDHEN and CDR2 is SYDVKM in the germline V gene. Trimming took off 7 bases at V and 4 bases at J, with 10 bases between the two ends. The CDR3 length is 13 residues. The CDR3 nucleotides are TGTGCCAGCACCCAGGTAGTCACCGGGGAGCTGTTTTTT. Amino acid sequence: CASTQVVTGELFF.

The chain's CDR3 is CASSYPGLDIYEQYF. As DNA, the CDR3 is TGTGCCAGCAGTTATCCGGGACTAGACATCTACGAGCAGTACTTC. The V call is TRBV6-5, the J call TRBJ2-7, with 8 bases fitting TRBD2. CDR1 and CDR2 from the germline V gene are MNHEY and SVGAGI. V lost 3 bases, J lost 3 bases, and 7 bases stayed unmatched. The CDR3 runs 15 residues.

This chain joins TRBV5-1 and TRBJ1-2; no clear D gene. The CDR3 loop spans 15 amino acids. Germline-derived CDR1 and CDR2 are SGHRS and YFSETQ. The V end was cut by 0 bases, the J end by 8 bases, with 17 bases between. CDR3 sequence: CASSLALSGGGGYTF. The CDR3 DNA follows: TGCGCCAGCAGCTTGGCCCTATCGGGAGGAGGAGGCTACACCTTC.

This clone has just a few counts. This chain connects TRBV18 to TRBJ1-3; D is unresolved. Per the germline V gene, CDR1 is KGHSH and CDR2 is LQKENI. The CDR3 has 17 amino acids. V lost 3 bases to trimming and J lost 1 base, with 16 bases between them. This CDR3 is CASSPDYMTISGNTIYF. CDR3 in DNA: TGTGCCAGCTCACCTGACTATATGACGATATCTGGAAACACCATATATTTT.

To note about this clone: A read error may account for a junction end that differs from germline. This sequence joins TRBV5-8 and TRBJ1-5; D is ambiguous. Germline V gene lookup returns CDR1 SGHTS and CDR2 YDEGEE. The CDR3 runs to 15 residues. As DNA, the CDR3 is TGTGCCAGCAGCTTTTTCCGGGGTAGCAATCAGCCCCAGAATTTT. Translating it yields CASSFFRGSNQPQNF.

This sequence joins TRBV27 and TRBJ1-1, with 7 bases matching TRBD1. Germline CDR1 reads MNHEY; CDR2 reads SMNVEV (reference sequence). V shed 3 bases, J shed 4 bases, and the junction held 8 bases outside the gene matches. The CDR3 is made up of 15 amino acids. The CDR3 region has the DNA TGTGCCAGCAGTTTGAGGGGGCAGGGAAGCACTGAAGCTTTCTTT. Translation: CASSLRGQGSTEAFF.

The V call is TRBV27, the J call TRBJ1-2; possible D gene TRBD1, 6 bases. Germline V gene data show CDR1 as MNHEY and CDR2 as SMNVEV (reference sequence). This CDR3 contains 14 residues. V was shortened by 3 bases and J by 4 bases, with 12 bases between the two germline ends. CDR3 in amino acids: CASSLGHSAYGYTF. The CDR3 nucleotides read TGTGCCAGCAGTTTGGGACATTCTGCCTATGGCTACACCTTC.

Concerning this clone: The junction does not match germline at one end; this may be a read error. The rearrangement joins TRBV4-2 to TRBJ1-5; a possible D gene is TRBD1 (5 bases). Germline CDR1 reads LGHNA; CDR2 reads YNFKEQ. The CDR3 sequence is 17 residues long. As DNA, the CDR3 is TGTGCCAGCAGCCAAGATTCGCAGGGTTGGGCCCATCAGCCCCAGAATTTT. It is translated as CASSQDSQGWAHQPQNF.

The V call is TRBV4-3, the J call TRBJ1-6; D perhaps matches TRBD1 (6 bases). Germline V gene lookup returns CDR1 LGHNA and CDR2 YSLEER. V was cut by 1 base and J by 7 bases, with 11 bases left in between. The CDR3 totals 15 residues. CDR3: CASSQGAGENSPLHF. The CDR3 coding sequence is TGCGCCAGCAGCCAAGGAGCAGGGGAAAATTCACCCCTCCACTTT.

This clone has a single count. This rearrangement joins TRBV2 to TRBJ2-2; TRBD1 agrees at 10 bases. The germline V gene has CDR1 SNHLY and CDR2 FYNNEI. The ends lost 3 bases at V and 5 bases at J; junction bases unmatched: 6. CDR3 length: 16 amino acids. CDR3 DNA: TGTGCCAGCAGTGAGAGGAGACAGGGGGCAACCGGGGAGCTGTTTTTT. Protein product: CASSERRQGATGELFF. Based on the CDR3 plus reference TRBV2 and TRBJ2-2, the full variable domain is EPEVTQTPSHQVTQMGQEVILRCVPISNHLYFYWYRQILGQKVEFLVSFYNNEISEKSEIFDDQFSVERPDGSNFTLKIRSTKLEDSAMYFCASSERRQGATGELFFGEGSRLTVL.

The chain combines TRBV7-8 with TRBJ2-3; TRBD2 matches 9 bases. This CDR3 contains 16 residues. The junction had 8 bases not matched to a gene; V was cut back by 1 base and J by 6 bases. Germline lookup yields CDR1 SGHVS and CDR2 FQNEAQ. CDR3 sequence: CASSLGWAGGPDTQYF. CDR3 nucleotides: TGTGCCAGCAGCTTAGGCTGGGCGGGAGGGCCTGATACGCAGTATTTT.

The CDR3 DNA reads as TGCAGCGTTGATGTTGGGGCTAGAGAGCAGTACTTC. Amino acid sequence: CSVDVGAREQYF. The genes are TRBV29-1 and TRBJ2-7; a weak D match, TRBD1 (5 bases). The CDR3 runs 12 residues. CDR1 is SQVTM and CDR2 is ANQGSEA in the germline V gene. The ends were cut back, 3 bases at V and 7 bases at J, with 13 bases in the middle.

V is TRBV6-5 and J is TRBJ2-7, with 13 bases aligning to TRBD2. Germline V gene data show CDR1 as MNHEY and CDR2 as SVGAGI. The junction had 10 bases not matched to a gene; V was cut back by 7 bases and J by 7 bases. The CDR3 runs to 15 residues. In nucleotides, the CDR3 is TGTGCCAGCACTCGGACTAGCGGGAGTGAGAGTGAGCAGTACTTC. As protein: CASTRTSGSESEQYF.